These 21 T cell receptor beta chains originate from one sample sequenced in a study of Ad26.COV2.S vaccination and SARS-CoV-2 variants (dated by TCRdb to 2020 to 2022). In light of the paper, this sample's treatment or condition label describes: 15 to 20 received Ad26.COV2.S at low or high dose, single or two shots; 5 received placebo; per-sample allocation not given. For vaccine and placebo recipients, the sequenced repertoires came from samples collected on day 63 after the first injection. To prepare the library, the immunoSEQ multiplex PCR assay was applied. This immuneACCESS table, as held by TCRdb, lists in-frame sequences with V and J called but not all clones. Of the missing ones, under half trace to an unresolved V gene in checked studies; the others have no known cause. Counted in this sample were roughly 390,000 clones; around nine tenths of them appeared once. The ten largest clones add up to approximately 3.7% of the sample.

The source material was peripheral blood, sampled in a trial of Ad26.COV2.S vaccine versus placebo. Every receptor here comes from a person between 18 and 65 years old who received the Ad26.COV2.S COVID-19 vaccine or a placebo.

The CDR3 DNA is TGTGCCTGGAGGGACAGGGAGAACACTGAAGCTTTCTTT. It codes for CAWRDRENTEAFF. The J gene is TRBJ1-1, the V gene TRBV30; 8 positions agree with TRBD1. Germline V gene data show CDR1 as GTSNPN and CDR2 as SVGIG (reference sequence). The CDR3 is 13 residues long. V was pared by 3 bases and J by 1 base, with 1 base of the junction left unmatched.

The chain carries TRBV19 and TRBJ1-5; 7 bases match TRBD1. From germline, CDR1 is LNHDA and CDR2 SQIVND (reference sequence). The CDR3 has 16 residues. With V trimmed by 5 bases and J by 5 bases, 12 bases remained unmatched. Here the CDR3 reads CASSYIGQVWDQPQHF. In DNA form, the CDR3 reads TGTGCCAGTAGTTACATCGGACAGGTCTGGGATCAGCCCCAGCATTTT.

V usage is TRBV7-2 and J usage is TRBJ2-5, with no clear D. The CDR3 has 16 amino acids. The germline V gene has CDR1 SGHTA and CDR2 FQGNSA. The V end lost 4 bases, the J end lost 6 bases, and 21 bases lay between the germline ends. CDR3 sequence reads: CASSSGPFVIDKTQYF. CDR3 nucleotide sequence: TGTGCCAGCAGCTCCGGACCATTCGTAATTGATAAGACCCAGTACTTC.

The chain is built from TRBV27 and TRBJ1-1; weak D call: TRBD1 (6 bases). The CDR3 runs 16 residues. From germline, CDR1 is MNHEY and CDR2 SMNVEV (reference sequence). Trimming pared 6 bases from V and 1 base from J, leaving 18 bases between. CDR3 nucleotides: TGTGCCAGCAGACCCACAGGGTCATCATCGAACACTGAAGCTTTCTTT. This gives the protein CASRPTGSSSNTEAFF.

The chain carries TRBV5-6 and TRBJ1-1; TRBD1 might be the D (5 bases). Trimming removed 5 bases from V and 2 bases from J, with 13 bases in between. The CDR3 has 14 residues. Germline CDR1 reads SGHDT; CDR2 reads YYEEEE. This chain's CDR3 is CASSRRQINTEAFF. The CDR3 DNA sequence: TGTGCCAGCAGTCGTCGACAGATTAACACTGAAGCTTTCTTT.

The gene calls are TRBV14 and TRBJ2-1, with a possible D match to TRBD1 (5 bases). Deletions cut 0 bases from V and 9 bases from J, with 9 bases between. Germline CDR1 and CDR2: SGHDN and FVKESK. CDR3 length equals 13 residues. This chain's CDR3 is CASSQDLGLEQFF. The CDR3 nucleotides read TGTGCCAGCAGCCAAGATCTGGGGCTTGAGCAGTTCTTC.

This clone was seen once. V and J are TRBV11-2 and TRBJ2-1, with TRBD2 matching over 11 bases. This CDR3 region has 16 residues. Per germline, CDR1 SGHAT and CDR2 FQNNGV. V lost 5 bases and J lost 8; bases outside the gene matches: 11. The chain's CDR3 is CASSIVIAGGPDEQFF. The CDR3 bases are TGTGCCAGCAGCATTGTAATAGCGGGGGGGCCCGATGAGCAGTTCTTC.

The chain combines TRBV6-6 with TRBJ2-2; possible D gene TRBD1, 5 bases. This CDR3 region has 16 residues. V dropped 5 bases and J dropped 4 bases, with 17 bases sitting between them. The germline V gene has CDR1 MNHNY and CDR2 SVGAGI (reference sequence). The CDR3 spells CASSRTGRVSTGELFF. In DNA form, the CDR3 reads TGTGCCAGCAGTCGAACGGGCAGGGTTAGCACCGGGGAGCTGTTTTTT.

The V gene is TRBV2, the J gene TRBJ1-3, with D maybe TRBD1 (6 bases). Per the germline V gene, CDR1 is SNHLY and CDR2 is FYNNEI. Trimming removed 7 bases at V and 4 bases at J, with 14 bases between. This CDR3 spans 14 amino acids. The CDR3 is CASNLQGTGNTIYF. DNA for the CDR3: TGTGCCAGCAATCTACAGGGAACCGGAAACACCATATATTTT.

The rearrangement links TRBV6-2 or TRBV6-3 to TRBJ2-5; D remains ambiguous. CDR3 length: 12 amino acids. The V gene's germline CDR1 is MNHEY and CDR2 SVGEGT. V was clipped by 6 bases and J by 3 bases, with 8 bases between them. The CDR3 sequence is CASSKLEETQYF. DNA for the CDR3: TGTGCCAGCAGCAAGCTAGAAGAGACCCAGTACTTC.

The rearrangement uses TRBV6-2 or TRBV6-3 and TRBJ1-1, with 7 nucleotides matching TRBD1. CDR3 length equals 14 residues. Germline CDR1 MNHEY, CDR2 SVGEGT. With V trimmed by 6 bases and J by 0 bases, 4 bases remained unmatched. CDR3 in DNA: TGTGCCAGCAGCGACAGGGCTATGAACACTGAAGCTTTCTTT. Translation: CASSDRAMNTEAFF.

The J gene is TRBJ1-5, the V gene TRBV6-5; D gene uncertain. Trimming left V 6 bases short and J 3 bases short, with 9 bases between. Germline V gene sequence: CDR1 MNHEY, CDR2 SVGAGI. The length of the CDR3 is 13 residues. In DNA form, the CDR3 reads TGTGCCAGCAGGGACGGATTCAATCAGCCCCAGCATTTT. It codes for CASRDGFNQPQHF.

The CDR3 DNA reads TGTGCCAGCAGCATCGGGGGGACCTCCTACAATGAGCAGTTCTTC. Residues: CASSIGGTSYNEQFF. The chain is built from TRBV11-3 and TRBJ2-1; 7 bases map to TRBD2. CDR1 is SGHNT and CDR2 is YENEEA in the germline V gene. The CDR3 is 15 residues long. The V gene end was trimmed by 5 bases and the J gene end by 0 bases; junction bases not matched to a gene: 4.

The chain has TRBV7-9 and TRBJ1-6, with a tentative D call TRBD1 (5 bases). CDR3 size: 14 residues. Germline V gene sequence: CDR1 SEHNR, CDR2 FQNEAQ (reference sequence). V dropped 6 bases and J dropped 9 bases, with 15 bases sitting between them. CDR3 amino acids: CASSSRGKGSPLHF. In DNA form, the CDR3 reads TGTGCCAGCAGTTCGCGGGGGAAGGGTTCACCCCTCCACTTT. The full variable domain, with the rest looked up from reference TRBV7-9 and TRBJ1-6, is DTGVSQNPRHKITKRGQNVTFRCDPISEHNRLYWYRQTLGQGPEFLTYFQNEAQLEKSRLLSDRFSAERPKGSFSTLEIQRTEQGDSAMYLCASSSRGKGSPLHFGNGTRLTVT.

V usage is TRBV4-1 and J usage is TRBJ1-2; a weak D match, TRBD1 (5 bases). Germline-derived CDR1 and CDR2 are MGHRA and YSYEKL. The CDR3 totals 13 residues. Trimming pared 1 base from V and 3 bases from J, leaving 6 bases between. CDR3 region: CASSQGGDYGYTF. The CDR3 coding sequence is TGCGCCAGCAGCCAAGGGGGGGACTATGGCTACACCTTC.

This sequence joins TRBV3-1 (or the pseudogene TRBV3-2) and TRBJ2-5; 8 nucleotides match TRBD2. Germline CDR1 reads LGHDT; CDR2 reads YNNKEL (reference sequence). The CDR3 consists of 15 residues. V shed 3 bases, J shed 6 bases, and the junction held 9 bases outside the gene matches. As DNA, the CDR3 is TGTGCCAGCAGCCACCTACGAGGCGGGGGGAAGACCCAGTACTTC. Amino acids: CASSHLRGGGKTQYF.

The V call is TRBV6-5, the J call TRBJ2-7; D might be TRBD1 (7 bases). The CDR3 extends over 14 amino acids. Germline CDR1 MNHEY, CDR2 SVGAGI. Trimming took off 6 bases at V and 3 bases at J, with 15 bases between the two ends. In DNA form, the CDR3 reads TGTGCCAGCAGCTCCAGGGGGGTAGGCTACGAGCAGTACTTC. This translates into CASSSRGVGYEQYF.

The CDR3 loop is CASSPLTGFFLGYQPQHF. CDR3 nucleotide sequence: TGTGCCAGCAGTCCCTTGACAGGGTTCTTTCTAGGGTATCAGCCCCAGCATTTT. The chain uses TRBV6-2 or TRBV6-3 and TRBJ1-5, with TRBD1 matching over 7 bases. The V segment lost 5 bases and the J segment 5 bases; nucleotides outside the gene matches: 18. CDR3 size: 18 residues. Germline V gene data show CDR1 as MNHEY and CDR2 as SVGEGT.

This clone came up once. The same CDR3 can be traced to other DNA sequences in this sample. The genes are TRBV12-3 or TRBV12-4 and TRBJ2-7; no clear D. The CDR3 is 12 residues long. Trimming stripped 3 bases from V and 3 bases from J, with 6 bases between. The CDR3 region has the DNA TGTGCCAGCAGTTTGTCGGGCTACGAGCAGTACTTC. This gives the protein CASSLSGYEQYF.

V is TRBV27 and J is TRBJ2-3; possible D gene TRBD2, 6 bases. The CDR3 spans 15 residues. Trimming shortened V by 6 bases and J by 2 bases, and 15 bases separated the two germline ends. Germline-derived CDR1 and CDR2 are MNHEY and SMNVEV (reference sequence). The CDR3, as DNA: TGTGCCAGCAGCAAGGGACTCGCAATCACAGATACGCAGTATTTT. Translation gives CASSKGLAITDTQYF.

This clone has more than one count but fewer than ten. V gene TRBV14 combines with J gene TRBJ1-5, with D tentatively TRBD1 (5 bases). Looked up from germline, CDR1 is SGHDN and CDR2 is FVKESK. The CDR3 consists of 12 residues. V gave up 3 bases and J gave up 7 bases, with 7 bases separating them. This CDR3 reads CASSQEGQPQHF. The CDR3 bases are TGTGCCAGCAGCCAGGAGGGGCAGCCCCAGCATTTT.